A selection of T cell receptor beta chains follows, all from one sample in a study of long-term antiretroviral therapy in people with HIV. Assay used: immunoSEQ multiplex PCR; TCRdb lists only in-frame clones, some missing. The sample has roughly 17,000 clones; just under 80% are singletons. This sample comprised unsorted PBMCs, obtained 0.3 years after starting antiretroviral therapy. The receptors were sampled from a woman aged 45-60 years with HIV. Each CDR3 is given with its conserved first and last residue. Each record gives: V gene, J gene, D gene, clone size, CDR3 DNA, CDR3 protein. A D gene is named only where the DNA matches it firmly. Some rows mark clone size as missing; the rest say once, few, many or name a class of expanded clone.

TRBV7-8	TRBJ1-1	TRBD1	few	TGTGCCAGCAGCTTACAGGGGGCGAACACTGAAGCTTTCTTT	CASSLQGANTEAFF
TRBV6-5	TRBJ1-4	NA	NA	TGTGCCAGCAGTTACGACAGGACTAATGAAAAACTGTTTTTT	CASSYDRTNEKLFF
TRBV11-2	TRBJ2-1	NA	NA	TGTGCCAGCAGCTTAGTTGTGGGTGGGCAGGGGTCGACCAATGAGCAGTTCTTC	CASSLVVGGQGSTNEQFF
TRBV7-2	TRBJ1-5	NA	NA	TGTGCCAGCAGCCTGGCGATGGGCAGCAATCAGCCCCAGCATTTT	CASSLAMGSNQPQHF
TRBV2	TRBJ2-4	NA	NA	TGTGCCAGCAGCGAAGCCAAAAACATTCAGTACTTC	CASSEAKNIQYF
TRBV6-5	TRBJ2-2	NA	NA	TGTGCCAGCAGGAGGGGTGGCACCGGGGAGCTGTTTTTT	CASRRGGTGELFF
TRBV5-8	TRBJ2-1	TRBD2	NA	TGTGCCAGCAGCTCTAGCGGGGGAACCTACAATGAGCAGTTCTTC	CASSSSGGTYNEQFF
TRBV7-3	TRBJ2-1	TRBD1	NA	TGTGCCAGCAGCCAACAGGGGGCAAGGGCTGAGCAGTTCTTC	CASSQQGARAEQFF
TRBV4-1	TRBJ1-1	NA	NA	TGCGCCAGCAGCCAGGGGGGGAACACTGAAGCTTTCTTT	CASSQGGNTEAFF
TRBV10-1	TRBJ2-7	TRBD2	NA	TGCGCCAGCAGTGACCGGACTAGCGGGGGGGTGGACGAGCAGTACTTC	CASSDRTSGGVDEQYF
TRBV19	TRBJ2-7	NA	NA	TGTGCCAGTAGTATAATCGGTGGGGCCGAGCAGTACTTC	CASSIIGGAEQYF
TRBV9	TRBJ2-3	NA	NA	TGTGCCAGCAGCGTAGTTCCCGTGGCAGATACGCAGTATTTT	CASSVVPVADTQYF
TRBV11-2	TRBJ2-5	NA	NA	TGTGCCAGCGGGGAGAAACTCGAGACCCAGTACTTC	CASGEKLETQYF
TRBV6-5	TRBJ2-2	NA	NA	TGTGCCAGCAGTTACGCCAACACCGGGGAGCTGTTTTTT	CASSYANTGELFF
TRBV7-2	TRBJ2-2	NA	NA	TGTGCCAGCAGCTCCCAGGTTCCCGGGGAGCTGTTTTTT	CASSSQVPGELFF
TRBV6-6	TRBJ2-1	TRBD2	once	TGTGCCAGCAGCCCCGGGACTAACTACAATGAGCAGTTCTTC	CASSPGTNYNEQFF
TRBV2	TRBJ1-2	NA	few	TGTGCCAGCAGAGACTCGACAGGCCTTCCCTACACCTTC	CASRDSTGLPYTF
TRBV19	TRBJ1-2	TRBD1	NA	TGTGCCAGTAGCCGGGACAGGGGGACGGGTGGCTACACCTTC	CASSRDRGTGGYTF
TRBV29-1	TRBJ1-2	NA	NA	TGCAGCGTTGAAGACCCCGCTGCTAACTATGGCTACACCTTC	CSVEDPAANYGYTF
TRBV6-1	TRBJ1-3	NA	NA	TGTGCCAGCAGTGAGGAACAGAGGGACACCATATATTTT	CASSEEQRDTIYF
TRBV30	TRBJ2-3	TRBD2	NA	TGTGCCTGGAGTCGACTAGCGGGGGGCCAAGATACGCAGTATTTT	CAWSRLAGGQDTQYF
TRBV19	TRBJ1-5	NA	few	TGTGCCAGTAGTATCAGGAGGGCCTATAGCAATCAGCCCCAGCATTTT	CASSIRRAYSNQPQHF
TRBV30	TRBJ1-3	NA	NA	TGTGCCTTGGATACTAAGTCCCCTGGAAACACCATATATTTT	CALDTKSPGNTIYF
TRBV7-9	TRBJ2-6	NA	NA	TGTGCCAGCAGCCCACGACAGTTCCCTGGGGCCAACGTCCTGACTTTC	CASSPRQFPGANVLTF
TRBV29-1	TRBJ1-2	NA	NA	TGCAGCGTTGAGGGCCCGATGGAAGGCTACACCTTC	CSVEGPMEGYTF
TRBV29-1	TRBJ2-1	NA	NA	TGCAGCGTCAGCTCCTACAATGAGCAGTTCTTC	CSVSSYNEQFF
TRBV29-1	TRBJ2-3	TRBD2	NA	TGCAGCGTTGAGGGCCTAGCGGGGGGTCGGGGGAATACGCAGTATTTT	CSVEGLAGGRGNTQYF
TRBV30	TRBJ1-5	NA	NA	TGTGCCTGGAGTGTAGCGAGTAGGGGCAATCAGCCCCAGCATTTT	CAWSVASRGNQPQHF
TRBV5-3	TRBJ1-6	TRBD1	once	TGTGCCAGAAGCAGGACAGGGGATGGCAATTCACCCCTCCACTTT	CARSRTGDGNSPLHF
TRBV5-1	TRBJ1-2	NA	NA	TGCGCCAGGTCAGTTAAAGGCTACACCTTC	CARSVKGYTF
TRBV6-5	TRBJ1-5	NA	NA	TGTGCCAGCAGAAGAAACAGCAATCAGCCCCAGCATTTT	CASRRNSNQPQHF
TRBV6-5	TRBJ1-5	TRBD1	NA	TGTGCCAGCAGTAGTCGGGGACAGAGCAATCAGCCCCAGCATTTT	CASSSRGQSNQPQHF
TRBV11-1	TRBJ1-5	NA	NA	TGTGCCAGCAGACAGGGACACCCAGGCAATCAGCCCCAGCATTTT	CASRQGHPGNQPQHF
TRBV14	TRBJ2-7	NA	NA	TGTGCCAGCAGCCTCTGGAGGGGGAGCTACGAGCAGTACTTC	CASSLWRGSYEQYF